Below, 23 T cell receptor beta chains from the same sample are listed, as sequenced in a study of early T cells in non-severe SARS-CoV-2 infection. Each CDR3 protein gets one entry after TCRdb re-called the 5' RACE reads with MiXCR. Of about 48,000 distinct CDR3 sequences in the sample, 6.2% were seen once. The sequences come from whole blood, collected at baseline. These TCRs come from an adult who was a healthcare worker with PCR-confirmed SARS-CoV-2 infection or an uninfected control (not recorded which).

At least ten counts were recorded for this clonotype. Here the CDR3 reads CSATVTGAGAADTQYF. In DNA form, the CDR3 reads TGCAGTGCTACCGTTACGGGAGCGGGGGCCGCAGATACGCAGTATTTT. This chain uses TRBV20-1 with TRBJ2-3; 8 positions agree with TRBD2. The V and J ends lost 4 bases and 4 bases, in that order; junction bases with no gene match: 13. The CDR3 contains 16 residues. Germline CDR1 is DFQATT and CDR2 is SNEGSKA (reference sequence).

This clonotype was observed many times. V and J are TRBV10-3 and TRBJ2-2, with D uncertain. V was cut by 6 bases and J by 2 bases, with 4 bases left in between. The CDR3 is 12 residues long. The germline gives CDR1 ENHRY, CDR2 SYGVKD. The CDR3 DNA sequence: TGTGCCATCAGCCAAAACACCGGGGAGCTGTTTTTT. Encoded protein: CAISQNTGELFF.

This clonotype was counted only a few times. The rearrangement uses TRBV7-3 and TRBJ2-3; maybe TRBD2 (6 bases). The CDR3 totals 13 residues. Trimming took 1 base from V and 6 from J, leaving 8 bases between them. Germline V gene sequence: CDR1 SGHTA, CDR2 FQGTGA. The CDR3 coding sequence is TGTGCCAGCAGCTTAAGGGAGGCGGATACGCAGTATTTT. It codes for CASSLREADTQYF.

This clonotype was seen many times. The V and J genes are TRBV28 and TRBJ1-2; D not resolved. This CDR3 has 10 residues. V was cut by 8 bases and J by 8 bases, with 9 bases left in between. Germline CDR1 and CDR2: MDHEN and SYDVKM. The CDR3 bases are TGTGCCAGCCTGTCCAACGGCTACACCTTC. This sequence encodes CASLSNGYTF.

The sample holds many counts of this clonotype. The V gene is TRBV6-1, the J gene TRBJ2-7; 8 positions agree with TRBD1. CDR1 and CDR2 from the germline V gene are MNHNS and SASEGT. The CDR3 totals 16 residues. The V segment lost 2 bases and the J segment 3 bases; nucleotides outside the gene matches: 9. The CDR3 coding sequence is TGTGCCAGCAGTGAACCTAGGACAGGGTATTACTACGAGCAGTACTTC. Encoded protein: CASSEPRTGYYYEQYF.

This clonotype has more than one count but fewer than ten. The V and J genes are TRBV6-2 or TRBV6-3 and TRBJ2-1; a possible D gene is TRBD1 (5 bases). Trimming shortened V by 2 bases and J by 3 bases, and 11 bases separated the two germline ends. The germline CDR1 and CDR2 sequences are MNHEY and SVGEGT. This CDR3 is 15 amino acids long. CDR3 loop: CASSYPRGSYNEQFF. CDR3 coding DNA: TGTGCCAGCAGTTACCCTAGGGGTAGCTACAATGAGCAGTTCTTC.

This clonotype has ten or more counts. The chain joins TRBV4-1 to TRBJ2-7, with D perhaps matching TRBD1 (5 bases). The germline V and J ends were trimmed by 4 bases and 2 bases, with 9 bases remaining between them. CDR3 size: 13 residues. CDR1 and CDR2 (germline): MGHRA, YSYEKL. CDR3 residues: CASSLDSTYEQYF. DNA for the CDR3: TGCGCCAGCAGCCTAGACAGTACCTACGAGCAGTACTTC.

By sample share, this clonotype is medium-sized. This chain connects TRBV2 to TRBJ2-2, with D uncertain. CDR1 is SNHLY, CDR2 FYNNEI, per germline. V lost 3 bases, J lost 2 bases, and 1 base lay in between. CDR3 length equals 12 residues. CDR3 nucleotide sequence: TGTGCCAGCAGTGACAACACCGGGGAGCTGTTTTTT. Translated: CASSDNTGELFF.

This clonotype was recorded many times. The gene calls are TRBV4-2 and TRBJ1-1; D possibly corresponds to TRBD1 (6 bases). Germline V gives CDR1 LGHNA, CDR2 YNFKEQ. Trimming stripped 0 bases from V and 9 bases from J, with 11 bases between. The CDR3 sequence is 13 residues long. The CDR3 sequence is CASSQERGGKAFF. In DNA, the CDR3 is TGTGCCAGCAGCCAAGAAAGGGGGGGGAAAGCTTTCTTT.

Many counts were recorded for this clonotype. The V and J genes are TRBV6-1 and TRBJ1-2, with 7 positions matching TRBD1. The germline gives CDR1 MNHNS, CDR2 SASEGT. J was trimmed by 2 bases and V by 9 bases; bases with no gene match: 6. This CDR3 has 13 amino acids. The CDR3 DNA reads TGTGCCAGTTGCCGGGACAGAAACTATGGCTACACCTTC. Residues: CASCRDRNYGYTF.

The chain carries TRBV29-1 and TRBJ2-1, with D uncertain. With 2 bases removed from V and 0 bases from J, the gap between germline ends came to 11 bases. The CDR3 has 15 amino acids. The germline V gene encodes CDR1 SQVTM and CDR2 ANQGSEA. The CDR3 region has the DNA TGCAGCGTTGAATATATCGGTAGCTCCTACAATGAGCAGTTCTTC. Translating gives CSVEYIGSSYNEQFF.

This clonotype has at least ten counts. The chain links TRBV15 to TRBJ2-2, with D tentatively TRBD2 (6 bases). The CDR3 runs 13 residues. V lost 4 bases, J lost 6 bases, and 9 bases lay in between. CDR1 and CDR2 from the germline V gene are LNHNV and YYDKDF (reference sequence). The CDR3 DNA follows: TGTGCCACCAGCACCCGACTAGCCGGGGAGCTGTTTTTT. Its protein is CATSTRLAGELFF.

The chain carries TRBV19 and TRBJ2-3, with 7 bases lining up with TRBD2. J was trimmed by 3 bases and V by 5 bases; bases with no gene match: 8. The CDR3 is 15 residues long. Germline loops: CDR1 LNHDA, CDR2 SQIVND (reference sequence). CDR3 sequence (DNA): TGTGCCAGTAGTTCGACTAGCAGGAGGACAGATACGCAGTATTTT. Encoded protein: CASSSTSRRTDTQYF.

The table lists this clonotype with a few counts. This sequence joins TRBV9 and TRBJ2-7, with 10 bases fitting TRBD2. CDR3 length: 15 amino acids. V was clipped by 4 bases and J by 3 bases; unmatched bases: 7. Per the germline V gene, CDR1 is SGDLS and CDR2 is YYNGEE. In nucleotides, the CDR3 is TGTGCCAGCAGCCCCCGGACTAGCGGCCACTACGAGCAGTACTTC. Residues: CASSPRTSGHYEQYF.

This clonotype occurred many times. This rearrangement joins TRBV9 to TRBJ2-7, with 7 bases fitting TRBD1. V shed 3 bases, J shed 5 bases, and the junction held 14 bases outside the gene matches. Germline CDR1 reads SGDLS; CDR2 reads YYNGEE. This CDR3 region has 16 residues. CDR3 region: CASSDSRDSRRDEQYF. DNA of the CDR3: TGTGCCAGCAGCGACTCCAGGGACAGCAGGCGGGACGAGCAGTACTTC.

This clonotype was counted between two and nine times. This chain uses TRBV28 with TRBJ1-6, with TRBD1 identical over 9 bases. Germline trimming cut 0 bases from V and 7 bases from J; bases unmatched to any gene: 19. In germline, CDR1 is MDHEN, CDR2 SYDVKM. The CDR3 contains 21 residues. CDR3 amino acids: CASSLWLPGQGNSRGNSPLHF. The CDR3 coding sequence is TGTGCCAGCAGTTTATGGCTGCCGGGACAGGGTAATTCTAGGGGCAATTCACCCCTCCACTTT.

Ten or more counts support this clonotype. CDR3 sequence reads: CASSKTRLENTGELFF. The CDR3 bases are TGTGCCAGCAGCAAAACGAGACTAGAGAACACCGGGGAGCTGTTTTTT. The J gene is TRBJ2-2, the V gene TRBV6-2 or TRBV6-3, with D possibly matching TRBD2 (6 bases). Trimming left V 6 bases short and J 1 base short, with 15 bases between. The CDR3 sequence is 16 residues long. The germline V gene encodes CDR1 MNHEY and CDR2 SVGEGT.

This clonotype showed up many times. The junction shows a germline mismatch at one end, possibly a read error. V usage is TRBV6-1 and J usage is TRBJ2-5, with TRBD1 as a possible D gene (6 bases). The CDR3 is made up of 16 amino acids. Per the germline V gene, CDR1 is MNHNS and CDR2 is SASEGT. The chain's CDR3 is CASSHTRLQGRETQYF. CDR3 in DNA: TGCGCCAGCAGTCACACCCGGCTACAGGGAAGAGAGACCCAGTACTTC.

This clonotype has a count of ten or more. The chain recombines TRBV10-3 with TRBJ2-1; 11 bases line up with TRBD2. J gave up 6 bases and V 6 bases, and 1 base lay outside the gene matches. Germline V CDR1 and CDR2: ENHRY, SYGVKD. The CDR3 runs to 13 residues. The CDR3 DNA is TGTGCCATCAGGACTAGCGGGACCAATGAGCAGTTCTTC. Translated, it gives CAIRTSGTNEQFF.

The chain couples TRBV29-1 to TRBJ2-3, with 8 bases aligning to TRBD2. The trim removed 4 bases at V and 5 bases at J, leaving 11 bases unmatched. Per germline, CDR1 SQVTM and CDR2 ANQGSEA. The CDR3 runs 15 residues. In nucleotides, the CDR3 is TGCAGCGTTGGGGTTAGCGGGGCCCCGGAAGATACGCAGTATTTT. Translation gives CSVGVSGAPEDTQYF.

The chain has TRBV7-8 and TRBJ2-2; maybe TRBD2 (5 bases). Germline assignment: CDR1 SGHVS and CDR2 FQNEAQ. V gave up 0 bases and J gave up 7 bases, with 12 bases separating them. The CDR3 runs to 15 residues. Written as DNA, the CDR3 is TGTGCCAGCAGCTTAGCGGACTCCGGTTTCGGGGAGCTGTTTTTT. Encoded protein: CASSLADSGFGELFF. The complete variable domain, with remaining parts taken from reference TRBV7-8 and TRBJ2-2, reads GAGVSQSPRYKVAKRGQDVALRCDPISGHVSLFWYQQALGQGPEFLTYFQNEAQLDKSGLPSDRFFAERPEGSVSTLKIQRTQQEDSAVYLCASSLADSGFGELFFGEGSRLTVL.

This clonotype was counted ten times or more. CDR3 protein: CASSKASLLTQYF. The CDR3 DNA reads as TGTGCCAGCAGCAAAGCATCCCTTTTGACCCAGTACTTC. The J gene is TRBJ2-5, the V gene TRBV21-1. TRBV21-1 is flagged as a pseudogene. CDR3 length equals 13 residues.

The rearrangement links TRBV4-2 to TRBJ2-1; 11 nucleotides line up with TRBD2. Germline CDR1 reads LGHNA; CDR2 reads YNFKEQ. This CDR3 contains 18 residues. Germline trimming cut 0 bases from V and 7 bases from J; bases unmatched to any gene: 11. This chain's CDR3 is CASSQDPNRLAGINEQFF. CDR3 in DNA: TGTGCCAGCAGCCAAGATCCGAATCGACTAGCGGGAATAAATGAGCAGTTCTTC.